Listed here is a single T cell receptor beta chain. The record originates from a study of control samples from healthy donors and cancer patients. Measured with immunoSEQ multiplex PCR; TCRdb has only the in-frame clones, and not every one. Of 150,000 to 200,000 clones listed, 90% are singletons. Germline V gene lookup returns CDR1 MDHEN and CDR2 SYDVKM. V gave up 8 bases and J gave up 2 bases, with 13 bases separating them. The CDR3 covers 13 residues. Material: blood. The rearrangement links TRBV28 to TRBJ2-7, with D perhaps matching TRBD1 (7 bases). The TCR was taken from a woman aged 50 to 60 in good health. CDR3 region: CASEDRRAYEQYF. Written as DNA, the CDR3 is TGTGCCAGCGAGGACAGGAGGGCCTACGAGCAGTACTTC.